Presented here are 27 T cell receptor beta chains from one specimen sequenced in a study of cytomegalovirus exposure and HLA in healthy donors. The study ran its PCR with 60 Vbeta and 13 Jbeta primers. Only in-frame clones appear in the TCRdb table, and some are missing; sequencing was by immunoSEQ multiplex PCR. The sample has 190,000 or so clones; 75% to 85% are singletons. The sequencing sample was made of PBMCs. All receptors derive from a boy between 10 and 17 years old in good health and CMV-seronegative.

The genes are TRBV6-5 and TRBJ1-2; tentatively, D is TRBD1 (5 bases). The CDR3 extends over 13 amino acids. Germline CDR1 and CDR2: MNHEY and SVGAGI. V gave up 3 bases and J gave up 5 bases, with 10 bases separating them. The CDR3 region is CASSYRGGYGYTF. The CDR3 region has the DNA TGTGCCAGCAGTTATCGGGGGGGATATGGCTACACCTTC.

J is TRBJ2-3 and V is TRBV9; 7 bases are a match to TRBD2. This CDR3 has 15 residues. Germline CDR1 and CDR2: SGDLS and YYNGEE. V was clipped by 4 bases and J by 1 base; unmatched bases: 6. The CDR3 DNA reads TGTGCCAGCAGCCTCCTAGCGGTGGGCACAGATACGCAGTATTTT. Translation gives CASSLLAVGTDTQYF.

The V call is TRBV21-1, the J call TRBJ2-4; the table gives TRBD2 as D, unverified against the DNA. TRBV21-1 is a known pseudogene. This CDR3 has 18 amino acids. CDR3 residues: CASVPTSGTFLAKNIQYF. DNA of the CDR3: TGTGCCAGCGTCCCAACTAGCGGGACCTTTCTAGCCAAAAACATTCAGTACTTC.

About this clone: Other DNA sequences within the sample encode an identical CDR3. The chain uses TRBV5-4 and TRBJ1-1; D possibly corresponds to TRBD1 (6 bases). Germline V gives CDR1 SGHNT, CDR2 YYREEE (reference sequence). Trimming took 1 base from V and 0 from J, leaving 10 bases between them. The CDR3 spans 15 residues. The CDR3 DNA is TGTGCCAGCAGCTTGCACAGGGTAATGAACACTGAAGCTTTCTTT. Residues: CASSLHRVMNTEAFF.

CDR3 nucleotides: TGTGCCTGGGACAGGGGGCGAGGCAATGAGCAGTTCTTC. Residues: CAWDRGRGNEQFF. The chain uses TRBV30 and TRBJ2-1; 10 positions match TRBD1. Germline CDR1 GTSNPN, CDR2 SVGIG (reference sequence). The V segment lost 5 bases and the J segment 6 bases; nucleotides outside the gene matches: 4. The CDR3 sequence is 13 residues long.

The V gene is TRBV5-4, the J gene TRBJ1-2, with TRBD1 matching 10 bases. The CDR3 runs 15 residues. Germline V gene data show CDR1 as SGHNT and CDR2 as YYREEE (reference sequence). With 5 bases clipped from V and 5 bases from J, the junction kept 9 bases outside the gene matches. This chain's CDR3 is CASSADRGEWYGYTF. For the CDR3, the DNA is TGTGCCAGCAGTGCGGACAGGGGGGAGTGGTATGGCTACACCTTC.

The chain employs TRBV4-1 and TRBJ2-2; D call uncertain. CDR1 MGHRA and CDR2 YSYEKL come from the germline V gene. The CDR3 contains 14 residues. With 5 bases removed from V and 4 bases from J, the gap between germline ends came to 11 bases. CDR3 DNA: TGCGCCAGCAGCGTTACCAGTTCCACCGGGGAGCTGTTTTTT. The encoded protein is CASSVTSSTGELFF.

The chain is built from TRBV25-1 and TRBJ2-1; 7 bases match TRBD2. The J segment lost 6 bases and the V segment lost 3 bases, leaving 8 bases of the junction unmatched. CDR3 length: 15 residues. Germline loops: CDR1 MGHDK, CDR2 SYGVNS. This chain's CDR3 is CASSDSLARFNEQFF. CDR3 nucleotides: TGTGCCAGCAGTGACTCACTAGCGCGGTTCAATGAGCAGTTCTTC.

V is TRBV19 and J is TRBJ1-5; D is perhaps TRBD1 (6 bases). CDR3 length: 16 residues. V was clipped by 7 bases and J by 3 bases, with 19 bases between them. CDR1 LNHDA and CDR2 SQIVND come from the germline V gene (reference sequence). Here the CDR3 reads CASMFRREGDNQPQHF. DNA for the CDR3: TGTGCCAGTATGTTTAGGAGGGAGGGGGACAATCAGCCCCAGCATTTT.

The chain is built from TRBV6-1 and TRBJ2-2; TRBD1 might be the D (5 bases). The CDR3 has 14 amino acids. Germline CDR1 reads MNHNS; CDR2 reads SASEGT. Trimming stripped 2 bases from V and 6 bases from J, with 10 bases between. CDR3 DNA: TGTGCCAGCAGTGAATCGCAGGGCCCCGGGGAGCTGTTTTTT. Translated, it gives CASSESQGPGELFF.

The chain joins TRBV6-5 to TRBJ2-5; TRBD2 matches 10 bases. Per germline, CDR1 MNHEY and CDR2 SVGAGI. The V segment lost 4 bases and the J segment 4 bases; nucleotides outside the gene matches: 6. The CDR3 has 15 residues. Written as DNA, the CDR3 is TGTGCCAGCAGTTGGGCTAGCGGGAGCGGAGAGACCCAGTACTTC. It specifies CASSWASGSGETQYF.

The gene calls are TRBV9 and TRBJ2-5, with D possibly matching TRBD2 (5 bases). CDR1 and CDR2 (germline): SGDLS, YYNGEE. V dropped 3 bases and J dropped 5 bases, with 11 bases sitting between them. The CDR3 has 13 residues. CDR3 nucleotides: TGTGCCAGCAGCGCTTCCGGGGTGGAGACCCAGTACTTC. It yields the protein CASSASGVETQYF.

The chain employs TRBV27 and TRBJ2-3; TRBD2 matches at 9 bases. The CDR3 runs to 18 residues. CDR1 is MNHEY, CDR2 SMNVEV, per germline (reference sequence). J was trimmed by 2 bases and V by 6 bases; bases with no gene match: 15. The CDR3 DNA reads as TGTGCCAGCAGCCAAGGGACTAGCCCAGCGGGGCACACAGATACGCAGTATTTT. It is translated as CASSQGTSPAGHTDTQYF.

The V call is TRBV5-6, the J call TRBJ2-7; 7 nucleotides align to TRBD1. The CDR3 consists of 12 residues. Unmatched junction bases numbered 1, after V lost 3 bases and J lost 4 bases. CDR1 and CDR2 (germline): SGHDT, YYEEEE. The CDR3, as DNA: TGTGCCAGCAGCTGGACAGGTTACGAGCAGTACTTC. As protein: CASSWTGYEQYF.

J is TRBJ1-1 and V is TRBV7-2, with D uncertain. Germline lookup yields CDR1 SGHTA and CDR2 FQGNSA. V lost 5 bases and J 3 bases, leaving 19 bases between the germline ends. CDR3 length equals 16 residues. CDR3 sequence reads: CASSQDRTQRDTEAFF. In nucleotides, the CDR3 is TGTGCCAGCAGCCAAGACCGGACCCAGAGGGACACTGAAGCTTTCTTT.

This sequence joins TRBV6-1 and TRBJ2-7; D is uncertain. Germline assignment: CDR1 MNHNS and CDR2 SASEGT. CDR3 length: 13 amino acids. Trimming took 2 bases from V and 3 from J, leaving 8 bases between them. CDR3 DNA sequence: TGTGCCAGCAGTGAACCTCCAGTCTACGAGCAGTACTTC. It yields the protein CASSEPPVYEQYF.

The chain links TRBV27 to TRBJ2-7, with D perhaps matching TRBD1 (5 bases). V shed 2 bases and J shed 3 bases, with 14 bases lying between them. This CDR3 comprises 15 residues. In germline, CDR1 is MNHEY, CDR2 SMNVEV (reference sequence). CDR3 sequence (DNA): TGTGCCAGCAGTTTACTCCCAGGGAAGAGCTACGAGCAGTACTTC. Its protein product is CASSLLPGKSYEQYF.

V and J are TRBV30 and TRBJ2-5; 9 bases are a match to TRBD1. The J call could be wrong; TRBJ2-7 is a better fit for the DNA end. The CDR3 spans 15 residues. Per germline, CDR1 GTSNPN and CDR2 SVGIG (reference sequence). CDR3 in amino acids: CAWSGPRTGDYEQYF. The CDR3 DNA reads TGTGCCTGGAGTGGTCCCCGGACAGGGGATTACGAGCAGTACTTC.

V is TRBV11-3 and J is TRBJ1-2, with 8 nucleotides matching TRBD1. Germline V gene data show CDR1 as SGHNT and CDR2 as YENEEA. With V trimmed by 8 bases and J by 8 bases, 13 bases remained unmatched. The CDR3 has 14 residues. The CDR3: CASGRQGIGDGYTF. The CDR3 region has the DNA TGTGCCAGCGGACGACAGGGGATCGGGGACGGCTACACCTTC.

The table lists this clone with a count of one. The chain carries TRBV4-2 and TRBJ1-2, with a weak D call TRBD1 (6 bases). The CDR3 has 15 residues. In germline, CDR1 is LGHNA, CDR2 YNFKEQ. Trimming took off 4 bases at V and 9 bases at J, with 21 bases between the two ends. CDR3 amino acids: CASSPEPGTTSSYTF. The CDR3 DNA reads as TGTGCCAGCAGCCCCGAACCGGGGACAACTAGTAGCTACACCTTC.

The rearrangement joins TRBV7-3 to TRBJ1-2; D remains ambiguous. Germline V gene sequence: CDR1 SGHTA, CDR2 FQGTGA. This CDR3 is built from 13 residues. Trimming cost V 3 bases and J 8 bases, with 13 bases left between them. CDR3 sequence (DNA): TGTGCCAGCAGCTTCCAAGTCGGTCGGGGCTACACCTTC. Translated, it gives CASSFQVGRGYTF.

This chain uses TRBV7-2 with TRBJ1-3; TRBD1 might be the D (5 bases). Germline lookup yields CDR1 SGHTA and CDR2 FQGNSA. This CDR3 contains 16 residues. V lost 5 bases to trimming and J lost 5 bases, with 19 bases between them. The CDR3: CASSPEGGTGRNTIYF. CDR3 coding DNA: TGTGCCAGCAGCCCCGAGGGAGGGACCGGCAGAAACACCATATATTTT. Full variable domain (outside the CDR3, taken from reference TRBV7-2 and TRBJ1-3): GAGVSQSPSNKVTEKGKDVELRCDPISGHTALYWYRQSLGQGLEFLIYFQGNSAPDKSGLPSDRFSAERTGGSVSTLTIQRTQQEDSAVYLCASSPEGGTGRNTIYFGEGSWLTVV.

The rearrangement joins TRBV6-5 to TRBJ2-5, with 9 bases aligning to TRBD2. The DNA end is more similar to TRBJ2-7, so the J call may be wrong. This CDR3 contains 14 residues. Germline CDR1 is MNHEY and CDR2 is SVGAGI. CDR3 region: CASSRAGGVYEQYF. The CDR3 DNA sequence: TGTGCCAGCAGCAGAGCGGGGGGAGTCTACGAGCAGTACTTC.

V and J are TRBV30 and TRBJ2-7; D may be TRBD1 (5 bases). Germline CDR1 is GTSNPN and CDR2 is SVGIG (reference sequence). V dropped 2 bases and J dropped 1 base, with 15 bases sitting between them. CDR3 size: 15 residues. The chain's CDR3 is CAWSKDTGYSYEQYF. The CDR3 DNA reads TGTGCCTGGAGTAAGGACACGGGTTATTCCTACGAGCAGTACTTC.

The CDR3 DNA follows: TGTGCCAGCAGCCCCGGTGGCTCCTACAATGAGCAGTTCTTC. It encodes CASSPGGSYNEQFF. The V and J genes are TRBV6-1 and TRBJ2-1, with D uncertain. Trimming shortened V by 6 bases and J by 0 bases, and 9 bases separated the two germline ends. CDR3 length: 14 amino acids. The germline CDR1 and CDR2 sequences are MNHNS and SASEGT.

This clone was detected only a few times. The chain combines TRBV27 with TRBJ2-7; tentatively, D is TRBD2 (5 bases). Germline V gene lookup returns CDR1 MNHEY and CDR2 SMNVEV (reference sequence). CDR3 size: 14 residues. Between the trimmed V and J ends, which lost 6 bases and 3 bases, there was a span of 15 bases. The CDR3 loop reads CASRGTGLYYEQYF. CDR3 in DNA: TGTGCCAGCAGAGGCACCGGACTGTACTACGAGCAGTACTTC.

This sequence joins TRBV19 and TRBJ1-1, with no clear D. The CDR3 spans 13 residues. The germline V gene has CDR1 LNHDA and CDR2 SQIVND (reference sequence). Trimming took off 10 bases at V and 1 base at J, with 13 bases between the two ends. The DNA of the CDR3 is TGTGCCACCGAGACGGCGGCGAACACTGAAGCTTTCTTT. This translates into CATETAANTEAFF.